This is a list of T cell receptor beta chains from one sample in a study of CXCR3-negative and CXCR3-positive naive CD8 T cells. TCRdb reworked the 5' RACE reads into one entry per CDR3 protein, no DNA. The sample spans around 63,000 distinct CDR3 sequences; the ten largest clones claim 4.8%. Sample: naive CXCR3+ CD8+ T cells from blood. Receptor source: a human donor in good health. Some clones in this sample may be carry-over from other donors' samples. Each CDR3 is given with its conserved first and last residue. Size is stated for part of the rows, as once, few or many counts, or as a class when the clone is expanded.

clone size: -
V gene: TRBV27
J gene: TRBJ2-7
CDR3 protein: CASGPTLTYEQYF

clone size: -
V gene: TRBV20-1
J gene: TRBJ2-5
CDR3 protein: CSARDGGWRETQYF

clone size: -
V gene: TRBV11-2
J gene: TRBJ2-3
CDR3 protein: CASSPTGQGADTQYF

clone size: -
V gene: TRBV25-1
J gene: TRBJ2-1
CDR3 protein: CASSPGTGDANEQFF

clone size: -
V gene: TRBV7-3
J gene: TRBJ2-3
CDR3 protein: CASSPTGGGGTDTQYF

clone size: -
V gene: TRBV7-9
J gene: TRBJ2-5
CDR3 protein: CASSLGSWDQETQYF

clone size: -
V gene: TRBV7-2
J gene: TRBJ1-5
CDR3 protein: CASTGWSNQPQHF

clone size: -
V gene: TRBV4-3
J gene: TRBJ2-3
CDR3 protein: CASSQEFGTDTQYF

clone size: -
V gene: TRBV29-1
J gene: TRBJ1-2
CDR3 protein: CSLEDLGGSYGYTF

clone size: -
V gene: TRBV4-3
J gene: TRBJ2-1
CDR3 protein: CASSQDRASGGAGERFF

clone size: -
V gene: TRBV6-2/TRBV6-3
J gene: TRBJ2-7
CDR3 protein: CATYGGSYEQYF

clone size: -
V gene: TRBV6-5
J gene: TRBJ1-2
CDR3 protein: CASSYSRGGYTF

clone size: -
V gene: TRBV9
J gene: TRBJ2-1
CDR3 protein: CASSVESGGAKNEQFF

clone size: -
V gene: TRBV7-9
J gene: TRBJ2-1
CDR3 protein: CASSSFSGSSYNEQFF

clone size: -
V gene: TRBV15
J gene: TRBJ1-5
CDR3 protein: CATSRDWGTGDQPQHF

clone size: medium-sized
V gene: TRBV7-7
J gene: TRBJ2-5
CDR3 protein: CASSSATRPETQYF

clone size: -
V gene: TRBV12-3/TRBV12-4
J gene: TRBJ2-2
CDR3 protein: CASSATIGELFF

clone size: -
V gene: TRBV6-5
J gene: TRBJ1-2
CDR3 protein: CASSYRGQGAKYGYTF

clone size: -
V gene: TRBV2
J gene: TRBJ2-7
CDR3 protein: CASSEDGSSYEQYF

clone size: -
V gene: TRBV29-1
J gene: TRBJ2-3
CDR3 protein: CSVPDRGQLDTQYF

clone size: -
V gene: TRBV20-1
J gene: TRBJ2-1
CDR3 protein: CSARDPEGAVGEQFF

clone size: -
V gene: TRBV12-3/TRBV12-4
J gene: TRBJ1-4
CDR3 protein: CASSSTATTNEKLFF

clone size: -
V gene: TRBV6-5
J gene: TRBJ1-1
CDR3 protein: CASSYTDLNTEAFF

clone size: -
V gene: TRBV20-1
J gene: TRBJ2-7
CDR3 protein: CSARAHRGQPYEQYF

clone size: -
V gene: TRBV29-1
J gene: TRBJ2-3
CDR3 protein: CSVEYRLADTQYF

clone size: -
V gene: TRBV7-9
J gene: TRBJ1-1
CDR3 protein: CASSPAGDTEAFF

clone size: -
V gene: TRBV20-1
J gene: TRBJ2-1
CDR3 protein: CSVRGSSYNEQFF

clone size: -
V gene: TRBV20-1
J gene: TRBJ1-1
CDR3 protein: CSRRVPNTEAFF

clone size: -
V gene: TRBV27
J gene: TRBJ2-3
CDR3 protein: CASSAPRAADTQYF

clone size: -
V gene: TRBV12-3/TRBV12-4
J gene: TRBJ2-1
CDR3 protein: CASSFWAGGDNEQFF

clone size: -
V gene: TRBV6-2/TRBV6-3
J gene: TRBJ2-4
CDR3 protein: CASSYPPGAKGNIQYF

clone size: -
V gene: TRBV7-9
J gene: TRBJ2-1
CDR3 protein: CASSLAGSNNEQFF

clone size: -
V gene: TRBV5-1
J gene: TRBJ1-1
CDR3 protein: CASSLGQGALNTEAFF

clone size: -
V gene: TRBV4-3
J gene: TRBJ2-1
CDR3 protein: CASSLGDSSYNEQFF

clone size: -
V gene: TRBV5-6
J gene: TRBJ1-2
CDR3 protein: CASSYGQGIHYGYTF

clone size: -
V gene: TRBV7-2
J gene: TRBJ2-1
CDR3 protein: CASRGTRGHEQFF

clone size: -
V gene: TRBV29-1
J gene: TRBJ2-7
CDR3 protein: CSVEGRGRNEQYF

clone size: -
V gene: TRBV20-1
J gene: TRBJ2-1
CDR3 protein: CSARELAGTYNEQFF

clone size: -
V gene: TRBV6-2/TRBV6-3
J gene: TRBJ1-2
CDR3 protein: CASSYRDNYGYTF

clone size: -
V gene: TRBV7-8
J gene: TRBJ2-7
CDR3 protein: CASSLFLGPSYEQYF

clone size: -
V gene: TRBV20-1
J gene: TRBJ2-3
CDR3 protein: CSARDTSSDTQYF

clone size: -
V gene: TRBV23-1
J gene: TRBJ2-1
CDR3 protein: CASGLSPTKSQLLVNEQFF

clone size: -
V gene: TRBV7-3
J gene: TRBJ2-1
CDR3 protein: CASSPSLGSGNEQFF

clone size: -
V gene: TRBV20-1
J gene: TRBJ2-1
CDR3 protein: CSARDSGPEQFF

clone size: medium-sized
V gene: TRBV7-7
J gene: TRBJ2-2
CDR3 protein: CASSLGAGELFF

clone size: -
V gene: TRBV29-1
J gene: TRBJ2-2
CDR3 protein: CSVAGGDRNTGELFF